The following is a T cell receptor (beta chain) sequence with its context. TCRdb's table, derived via immunoSEQ multiplex PCR, lists solely in-frame clones and lacks some. The table records fewer than 700,000 clones, approximately 95% of them present only once. This entry belongs to a study of shared clonotypes between healthy human individuals. It was CD45RO-negative cells, positively selected for CCR7, that made up naive CD8 cells, with terminally differentiated effector memory CD45RA+ cells excluded. The CDR3 runs 14 residues. With V trimmed by 4 bases and J by 6 bases, 6 bases remained unmatched. Germline CDR1 reads MGHRA; CDR2 reads YSYEKL.

The gene calls are TRBV4-1 and TRBJ2-7; the match to TRBD1 covers 10 bases. The specimen was naive CD8+ T cells sorted from blood. The source of this sequence is a woman under 40 in good health. The DNA for the CDR3 is TGCGCCAGCAGCCGATCAAGGACAGGGGGCGAGCAGTACTTC. Translated: CASSRSRTGGEQYF.